The sequence of this T cell receptor (beta chain) was determined in a study of identical twins. V shed 0 bases, J shed 4 bases, and the junction held 5 bases outside the gene matches. This CDR3 is 15 amino acids long. In germline, CDR1 is DFQATT, CDR2 SNEGSKA (reference sequence). This clonotype was counted a few times. What it binds is not known. Study observations and caveats: Abundant cord blood beta clonotypes carried fewer insertions; memory repertoires showed none. With beta out-of-frame sequences, excess sharing by twins was weaker.

TCRdb independently ran MiXCR on the 5' RACE reads; one entry per CDR3 protein. Of hundreds of thousands of distinct CDR3 sequences listed, roughly 20% were seen once; the top ten hold approximately 4.5%. Another study also made use of these data, one on T cells expressing NK-cell markers.

Specimen: PBMCs. This TCR came from a young woman in good health. The chain couples TRBV20-1 to TRBJ2-1; 8 bases match TRBD1. CDR3 sequence: CSAREAGGEYNEQFF. The CDR3 nucleotides read TGCAGTGCTAGAGAGGCAGGGGGCGAGTACAATGAGCAGTTCTTC.